This T cell receptor beta chain was identified in a study of T cell responses to AZD1222 COVID-19 vaccine. It was second doses at about 4 or about 12 weeks that were pooled. This clone was detected once. V gave up 5 bases and J gave up 3 bases; unmatched junction bases: 3. This CDR3 is built from 13 residues. Clones were sequenced by immunoSEQ multiplex PCR, and TCRdb holds only the in-frame ones, with some missing. The sample holds about 150,000 clones, about nine tenths seen once. The clonotype was recovered from an adult who received the AZD1222 COVID-19 vaccine. Sample: peripheral blood, taken 28 days after the second AZD1222 dose. This chain connects TRBV12-3 or TRBV12-4 to TRBJ2-5; 7 bases line up with TRBD2. The CDR3 here is CASSRLAEETQYF. CDR3 nucleotide sequence: TGTGCCAGCAGTAGGCTAGCGGAAGAGACCCAGTACTTC.